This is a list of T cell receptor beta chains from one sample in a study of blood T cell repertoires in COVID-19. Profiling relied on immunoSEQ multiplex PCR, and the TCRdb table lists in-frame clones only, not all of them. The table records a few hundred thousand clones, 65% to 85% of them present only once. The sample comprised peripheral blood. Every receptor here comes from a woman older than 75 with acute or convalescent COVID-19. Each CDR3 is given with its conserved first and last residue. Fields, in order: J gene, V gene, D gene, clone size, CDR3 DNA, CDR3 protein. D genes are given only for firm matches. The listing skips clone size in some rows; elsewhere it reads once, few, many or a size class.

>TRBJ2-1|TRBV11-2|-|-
TGTGCCAGCAGCTTCAGAGGGAATGGCGATGAGCAGTTCTTC
CASSFRGNGDEQFF
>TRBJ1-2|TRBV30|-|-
TGCGCCAACCACGACGGGGGGCCGGGGGGCTACACCTTC
CANHDGGPGGYTF
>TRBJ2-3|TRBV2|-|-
TGTGCCAGCAGTGACGTTGAGGCCGATACGCAGTATTTT
CASSDVEADTQYF
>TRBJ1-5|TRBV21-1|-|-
TGTGCCAGCAGCTTCCCACGGACAGGGAATCAGCCCCAGCATTTT
CASSFPRTGNQPQHF
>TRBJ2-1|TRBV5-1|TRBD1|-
TGCGCCAGCAGCTTGGAGGGACAGGGGGCAAATGAGCAGTTCTTC
CASSLEGQGANEQFF
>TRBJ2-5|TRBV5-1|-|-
TGCGCCAGCAGCTTGGGGACAAGTCAAGAGACCCAGTACTTC
CASSLGTSQETQYF
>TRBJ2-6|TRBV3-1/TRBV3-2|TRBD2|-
TGTGCCAGCAGCCCTCGGGGGGGCCTCTCTGGGGCCAACGTCCTGACTTTC
CASSPRGGLSGANVLTF
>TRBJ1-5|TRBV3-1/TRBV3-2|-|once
TGTGCCAGCAGCCAGGCGGGGGACCAGCCCCAGCATTTT
CASSQAGDQPQHF
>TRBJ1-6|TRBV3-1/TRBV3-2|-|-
TGTGCCAGCAGCCAAGATCCAGGGGATTCACCCCTCCACTTT
CASSQDPGDSPLHF
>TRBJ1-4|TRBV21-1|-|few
TGTGCCAGCAGCATACCGACAGGGGGCGGGGAAGCTAATGAAAAACTGTTTTTT
CASSIPTGGGEANEKLFF
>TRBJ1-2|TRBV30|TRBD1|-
TGTGCCTGGAGCGGGACAGGGGGCGCAGGTAGCTACACCTTC
CAWSGTGGAGSYTF
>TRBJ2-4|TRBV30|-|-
TGTGCCTGGAGTGTACAGGGAAATGTACAGTACTTC
CAWSVQGNVQYF
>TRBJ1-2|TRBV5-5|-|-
TGTGCCAGCAGCCCCCCCATCCCTGAGAAGGGCTACACCTTC
CASSPPIPEKGYTF
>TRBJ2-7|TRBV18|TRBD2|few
TGTGCCAGCTCATCTAGCGGGAGCTCCTACGAGCAGTACTTC
CASSSSGSSYEQYF
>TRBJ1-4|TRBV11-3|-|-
TGTGCCAGCAGCTTAGCGGTTACAGGAGTTGAAAAACTGTTTTTT
CASSLAVTGVEKLFF
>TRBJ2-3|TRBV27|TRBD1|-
TGTGCCAGCAGCTTTCTGGGACAGAGCACAGATACGCAGTATTTT
CASSFLGQSTDTQYF
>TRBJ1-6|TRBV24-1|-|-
TGTGCCACCAGTGATTCCGGCAGGGTGTTTCACTTT
CATSDSGRVFHF
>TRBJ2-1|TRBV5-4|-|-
TGTGCCAGCAGCTCAAACAGGTGGGAGCAGTTCTTC
CASSSNRWEQFF
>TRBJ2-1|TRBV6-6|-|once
TGTGCCAGCAGCCGGGAGTACAATGAGCAGTTCTTC
CASSREYNEQFF
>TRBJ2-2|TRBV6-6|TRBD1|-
TGTGCCAGCAGTTACCCGGGACAGGGGACCGGGGAGCTGTTTTTT
CASSYPGQGTGELFF
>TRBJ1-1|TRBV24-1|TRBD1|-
TGTGCCACGGAGGACAGGGGCCGACATGAAGCTTTCTTT
CATEDRGRHEAFF
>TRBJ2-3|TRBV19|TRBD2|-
TGTGCCAGTAGTATAACTAGCGTATCCGATACGCAGTATTTT
CASSITSVSDTQYF
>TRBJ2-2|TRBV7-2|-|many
TGTGCCAGCAGCCAAACTAGCAACGGGGAGCTGTTTTTT
CASSQTSNGELFF
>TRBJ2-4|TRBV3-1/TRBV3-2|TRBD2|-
TGTGCCAGCAGCCAACCGGGGGGGCCCGGGAACATTCAGTACTTC
CASSQPGGPGNIQYF
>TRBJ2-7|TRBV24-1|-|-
TGTGCCACCAGTGATCCCCCGGAGGGCAACGAGCAGTACTTC
CATSDPPEGNEQYF
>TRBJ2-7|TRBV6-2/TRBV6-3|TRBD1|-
TGTGCCAGCAGTTACCGGGACAGTAGCTACGAGCAGTACTTC
CASSYRDSSYEQYF
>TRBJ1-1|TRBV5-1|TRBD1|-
TGCGCCAGCAGCGTGACAGGGCGGAACACTGAAGCTTTCTTT
CASSVTGRNTEAFF